This is a list of T cell receptor beta chains from one sample in a study of blood T cell repertoires in COVID-19. Libraries were prepared by immunoSEQ multiplex PCR; TCRdb keeps only in-frame clonotypes and omits some of them. The repertoire holds more than 130,000 clones, with approximately 80% as singletons. Sequencing was performed on peripheral blood. The receptors shown here come from a human donor in a cohort sampled during active COVID-19. Each CDR3 is given with its conserved first and last residue. Each record gives: J gene, D gene, clone size, V gene, CDR3 DNA, CDR3 protein. D genes are given only for firm matches. Not every row has a clone size; where given, it reads once, few, many or a size class.

TRBJ2-1 - - TRBV28 TGTGCCAGCAGTCTTCACCAACAGGAATGGTGGTTCTTC CASSLHQQEWWFF
TRBJ2-7 TRBD2 - TRBV5-4 TGTGCCAGTTCTAGCGGGGGCCGCTCCTACGAGCAGTACTTC CASSSGGRSYEQYF
TRBJ2-1 TRBD1 - TRBV10-3 TGTGCCATCAAATTGACAGGGGAAACATCCGGTGAGCAGTTCTTC CAIKLTGETSGEQFF
TRBJ1-6 TRBD1 - TRBV4-2 TGTGCCAGCAGCACCCAGCAAGAGGGGGCTGGATCACCCCTCCACTTT CASSTQQEGAGSPLHF
TRBJ2-6 - - TRBV19 TGTGCCAGTAGTATATATAGGGGCTCTGGGGCCAACGTCCTGACTTTC CASSIYRGSGANVLTF
TRBJ2-7 TRBD1 - TRBV30 TGTGCCTGGAGTTGGGACAGGGCCTACGAGCAGTACTTC CAWSWDRAYEQYF
TRBJ1-2 TRBD1 few TRBV14 TGTGCCAGCAGCCCTCGGACAGGTTTTGGCTACACCTTC CASSPRTGFGYTF
TRBJ2-2 TRBD2 - TRBV7-3 TGTGCCAGCAGCTCTAGCGGGGGCGGCTTCGGGGAGCTGTTTTTT CASSSSGGGFGELFF
TRBJ1-2 TRBD1 - TRBV18 TGTGCCAGCTCACCGACGGGGACAGGGGGAAGGGACTATGGCTACACCTTC CASSPTGTGGRDYGYTF
TRBJ2-7 - - TRBV5-1 TGCGCCAGCAGCTTGGACTTTACAGCCTACGAGCAGTACTTC CASSLDFTAYEQYF
TRBJ2-3 - - TRBV9 TGTGCCAGCAGCGTCGGGACTTCACAAGAGGCGCAGTATTTT CASSVGTSQEAQYF
TRBJ2-4 TRBD2 - TRBV2 TGTGCCAGCAGCGGACCACTACTAGCGGGGGGGCCTAGCATTCAGTACTTC CASSGPLLAGGPSIQYF
TRBJ2-2 - - TRBV20-1 TGCAGTGCTAGTCACCGGGTTATCAGCACCGGGGAGCTGTTTTTT CSASHRVISTGELFF
TRBJ2-6 - - TRBV29-1 TGCAGCGTTATGGAATATAGGGGGTTCAGCTCTGGGGCCAACGTCCTGACTTTC CSVMEYRGFSSGANVLTF
TRBJ2-2 - - TRBV27 TGTGCCAGCAGCTCGTTTCTCGGTAGCACCGGGGAGCTGTTTTTT CASSSFLGSTGELFF
TRBJ2-1 - once TRBV30 TGTGCCTGGAGTGTGGGCCCCAATGAGCAGTTCTTC CAWSVGPNEQFF
TRBJ2-1 TRBD2 - TRBV6-2/TRBV6-3 TGTGCCAGCAGCCCCCCGGGACTAGCGGGGGCCCCCTCCTACAATGAGCAGTTCTTC CASSPPGLAGAPSYNEQFF
TRBJ2-2 - - TRBV11-3 TGTGCCAGCAGCTTAGAATGGAGAACCGGGGAGCTGTTTTTT CASSLEWRTGELFF